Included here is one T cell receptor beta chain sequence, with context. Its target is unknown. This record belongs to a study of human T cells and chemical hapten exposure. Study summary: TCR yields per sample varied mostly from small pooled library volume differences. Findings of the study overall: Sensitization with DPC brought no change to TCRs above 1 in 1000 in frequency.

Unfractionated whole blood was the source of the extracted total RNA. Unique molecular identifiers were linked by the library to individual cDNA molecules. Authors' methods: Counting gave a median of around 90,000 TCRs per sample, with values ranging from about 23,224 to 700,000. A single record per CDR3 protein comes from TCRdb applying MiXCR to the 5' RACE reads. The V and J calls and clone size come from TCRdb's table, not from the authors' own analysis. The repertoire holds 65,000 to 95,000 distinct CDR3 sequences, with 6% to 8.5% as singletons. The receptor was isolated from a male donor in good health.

The chain's CDR3 is CSVEGGTLDTQYF. The CDR3 nucleotides are TGCAGCGTTGAAGGGGGGACGCTAGATACGCAGTATTTT. The rearrangement links TRBV29-1 to TRBJ2-3, with D perhaps matching TRBD1 or TRBD2 (5 bases each). This CDR3 is 13 amino acids long. CDR1 is SQVTM and CDR2 is ANQGSEA in the germline V gene. With 1 base removed from V and 5 bases from J, the gap between germline ends came to 10 bases.